This T cell receptor beta chain was captured in a study of T cells after yellow fever vaccination. TCRdb reanalysed the 5' RACE reads using MiXCR and keeps one entry per CDR3 protein. The repertoire consists of approximately 550,000 distinct CDR3 sequences, with about 13% occurring once and the leading ten covering more than 13%. This clonotype was observed a handful of times. V lost 4 bases to trimming and J lost 4 bases; unmatched junction nucleotides: 4. This CDR3 comprises 15 residues. CDR1 SGHKS and CDR2 YYEKEE come from the germline V gene (reference sequence). The source material was PBMCs, sampled on the day of the yellow fever booster vaccination. V gene TRBV5-5 combines with J gene TRBJ2-2; 10 nucleotides agree with TRBD1. The receptor was derived from a man aged 25 to 40 who received the YFV17D yellow fever vaccine. CDR3 in DNA: TGTGCCAGCAGCAGACAGGGGGCGGTCACCGGGGAGCTGTTTTTT. Translating it yields CASSRQGAVTGELFF.